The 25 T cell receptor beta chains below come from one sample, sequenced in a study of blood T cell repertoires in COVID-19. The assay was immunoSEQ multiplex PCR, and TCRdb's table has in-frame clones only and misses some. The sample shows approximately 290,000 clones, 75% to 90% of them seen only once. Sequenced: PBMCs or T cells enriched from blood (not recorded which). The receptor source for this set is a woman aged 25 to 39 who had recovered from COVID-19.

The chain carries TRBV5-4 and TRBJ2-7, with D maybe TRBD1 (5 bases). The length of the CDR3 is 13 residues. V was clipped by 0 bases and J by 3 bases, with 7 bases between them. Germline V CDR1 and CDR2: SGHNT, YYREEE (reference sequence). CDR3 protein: CASSLETVYEQYF. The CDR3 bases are TGTGCCAGCAGCTTGGAGACAGTCTACGAGCAGTACTTC. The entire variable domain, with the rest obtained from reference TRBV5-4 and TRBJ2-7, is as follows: ETGVTQSPTHLIKTRGQQVTLRCSSQSGHNTVSWYQQALGQGPQFIFQYYREEENGRGNFPPRFSGLQFPNYSSELNVNALELDDSALYLCASSLETVYEQYFGPGTRLTVT.

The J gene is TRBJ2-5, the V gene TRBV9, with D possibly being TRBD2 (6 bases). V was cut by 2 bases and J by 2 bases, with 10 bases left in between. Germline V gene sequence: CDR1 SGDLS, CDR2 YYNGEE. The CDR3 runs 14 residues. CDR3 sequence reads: CASSVGLAQETQYF. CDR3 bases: TGTGCCAGCAGCGTGGGACTCGCACAAGAGACCCAGTACTTC. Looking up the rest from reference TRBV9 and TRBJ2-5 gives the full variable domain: DSGVTQTPKHLITATGQRVTLRCSPRSGDLSVYWYQQSLDQGLQFLIQYYNGEERAKGNILERFSAQQFPDLHSELNLSSLELGDSALYFCASSVGLAQETQYFGPGTRLLVL.

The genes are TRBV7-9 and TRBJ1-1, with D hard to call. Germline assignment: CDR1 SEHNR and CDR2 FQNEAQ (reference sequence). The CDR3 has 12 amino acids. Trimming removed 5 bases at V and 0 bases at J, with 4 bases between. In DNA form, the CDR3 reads TGTGCCAGCAGCGAGCTGAACACTGAAGCTTTCTTT. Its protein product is CASSELNTEAFF. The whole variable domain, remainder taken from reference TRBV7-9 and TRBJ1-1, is DTGVSQNPRHKITKRGQNVTFRCDPISEHNRLYWYRQTLGQGPEFLTYFQNEAQLEKSRLLSDRFSAERPKGSFSTLEIQRTEQGDSAMYLCASSELNTEAFFGQGTRLTVV.

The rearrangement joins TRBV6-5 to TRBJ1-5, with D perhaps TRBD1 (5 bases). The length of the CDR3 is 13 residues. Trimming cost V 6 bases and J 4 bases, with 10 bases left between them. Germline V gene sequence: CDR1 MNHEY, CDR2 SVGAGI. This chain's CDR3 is CASRDSGNQPQHF. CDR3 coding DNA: TGTGCCAGCAGAGACAGTGGAAATCAGCCCCAGCATTTT.

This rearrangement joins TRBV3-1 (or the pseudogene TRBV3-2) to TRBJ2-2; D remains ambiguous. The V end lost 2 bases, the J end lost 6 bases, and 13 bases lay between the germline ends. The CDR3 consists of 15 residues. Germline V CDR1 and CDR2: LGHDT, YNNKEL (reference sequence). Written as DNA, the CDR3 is TGTGCCAGCAGCCAACTGTCGTGGGCTTCCGGGGAGCTGTTTTTT. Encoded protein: CASSQLSWASGELFF.

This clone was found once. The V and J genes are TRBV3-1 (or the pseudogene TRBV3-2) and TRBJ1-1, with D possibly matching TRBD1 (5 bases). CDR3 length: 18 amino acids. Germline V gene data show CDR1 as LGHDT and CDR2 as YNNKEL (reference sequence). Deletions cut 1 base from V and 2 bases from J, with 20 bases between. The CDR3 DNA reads TGTGCCAGCAGCCAAGTCCGGACATCGTCATCCTTTAACACTGAAGCTTTCTTT. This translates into CASSQVRTSSSFNTEAFF.

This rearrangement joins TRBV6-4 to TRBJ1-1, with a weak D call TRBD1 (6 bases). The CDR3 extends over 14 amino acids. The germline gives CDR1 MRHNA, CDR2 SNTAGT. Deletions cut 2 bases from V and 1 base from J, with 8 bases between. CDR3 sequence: CASSDGQPNTEAFF. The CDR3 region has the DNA TGTGCCAGCAGTGACGGACAGCCGAACACTGAAGCTTTCTTT.

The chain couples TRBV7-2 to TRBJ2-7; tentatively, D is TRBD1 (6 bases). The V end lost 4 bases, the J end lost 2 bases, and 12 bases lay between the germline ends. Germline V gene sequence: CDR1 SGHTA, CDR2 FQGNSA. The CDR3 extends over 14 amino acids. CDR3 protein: CASSSQTGTYEQYF. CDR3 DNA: TGTGCCAGCAGCTCCCAGACAGGTACCTACGAGCAGTACTTC. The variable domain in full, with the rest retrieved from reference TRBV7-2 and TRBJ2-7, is GAGVSQSPSNKVTEKGKDVELRCDPISGHTALYWYRQSLGQGLEFLIYFQGNSAPDKSGLPSDRFSAERTGGSVSTLTIQRTQQEDSAVYLCASSSQTGTYEQYFGPGTRLTVT.

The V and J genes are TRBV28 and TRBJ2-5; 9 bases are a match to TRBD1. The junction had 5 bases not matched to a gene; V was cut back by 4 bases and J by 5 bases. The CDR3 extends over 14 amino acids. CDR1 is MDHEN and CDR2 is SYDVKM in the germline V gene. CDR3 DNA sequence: TGTGCCAGCAGTTCGTACGACAGGGGGGAGACCCAGTACTTC. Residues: CASSSYDRGETQYF.

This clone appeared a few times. CDR3 DNA: TGCAGCGTTGAAGAGGGGGCAGAGACCCAGTACTTC. As protein: CSVEEGAETQYF. The chain combines TRBV29-1 with TRBJ2-5; tentatively, D is TRBD1 (6 bases). Germline CDR1 SQVTM, CDR2 ANQGSEA. V lost 0 bases, J lost 4 bases, and 6 bases lay in between. The CDR3 runs 12 residues.

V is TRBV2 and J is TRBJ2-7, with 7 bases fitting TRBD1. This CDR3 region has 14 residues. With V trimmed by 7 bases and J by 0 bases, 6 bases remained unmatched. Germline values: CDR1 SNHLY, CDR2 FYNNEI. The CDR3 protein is CASTRGQSSYEQYF. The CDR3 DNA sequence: TGTGCCAGCACTCGGGGACAGAGCTCCTACGAGCAGTACTTC.

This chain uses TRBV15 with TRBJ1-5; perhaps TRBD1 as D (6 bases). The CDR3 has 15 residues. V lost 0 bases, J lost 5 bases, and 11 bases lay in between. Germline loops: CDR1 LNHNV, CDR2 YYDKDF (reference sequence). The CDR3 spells CATSRDRGDYQPQHF. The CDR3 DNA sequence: TGTGCCACCAGCAGAGACAGGGGAGACTATCAGCCCCAGCATTTT.

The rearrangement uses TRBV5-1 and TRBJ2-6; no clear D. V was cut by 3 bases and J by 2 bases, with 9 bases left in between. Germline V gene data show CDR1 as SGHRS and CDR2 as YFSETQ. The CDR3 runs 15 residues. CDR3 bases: TGCGCCAGCAGCTCCTCAGGCCCTGGGGCCAACGTCCTGACTTTC. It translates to CASSSSGPGANVLTF.

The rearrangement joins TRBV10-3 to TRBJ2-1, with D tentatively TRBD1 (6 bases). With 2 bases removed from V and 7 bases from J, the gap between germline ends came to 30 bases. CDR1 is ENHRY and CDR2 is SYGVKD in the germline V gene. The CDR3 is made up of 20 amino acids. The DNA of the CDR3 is TGTGCCATCAGTGAGCGAGGGGGTCATTTGCTGCGGTCGGGTCTAAATGAGCAGTTCTTC. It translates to CAISERGGHLLRSGLNEQFF.

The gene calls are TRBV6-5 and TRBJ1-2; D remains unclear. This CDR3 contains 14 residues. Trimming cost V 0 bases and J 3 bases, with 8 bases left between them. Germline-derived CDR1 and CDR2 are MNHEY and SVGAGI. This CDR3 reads CASSYSGLYYGYTF. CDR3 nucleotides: TGTGCCAGCAGTTACTCTGGACTGTACTATGGCTACACCTTC.

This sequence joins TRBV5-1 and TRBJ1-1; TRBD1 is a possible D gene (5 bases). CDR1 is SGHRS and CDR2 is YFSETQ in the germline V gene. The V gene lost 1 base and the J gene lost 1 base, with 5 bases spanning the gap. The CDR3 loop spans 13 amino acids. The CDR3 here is CASSLQGNTEAFF. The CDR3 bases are TGCGCCAGCAGCTTGCAGGGGAACACTGAAGCTTTCTTT.

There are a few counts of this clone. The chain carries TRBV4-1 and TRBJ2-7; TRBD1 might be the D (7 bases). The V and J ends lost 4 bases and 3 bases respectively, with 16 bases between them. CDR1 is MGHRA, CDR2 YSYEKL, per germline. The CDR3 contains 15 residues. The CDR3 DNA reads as TGCGCCAGCAGCCGATTAGGAGGGGGCTTCTACGAGCAGTACTTC. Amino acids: CASSRLGGGFYEQYF.

This CDR3 reads CASSLGQGKETQYF. The DNA of the CDR3 is TGTGCCAGCAGCTTAGGACAGGGGAAGGAGACCCAGTACTTC. The chain is built from TRBV7-6 and TRBJ2-5, with 8 bases that match TRBD1. The germline CDR1 and CDR2 sequences are SGHVS and FNYEAQ. The CDR3 covers 14 residues. The trim removed 1 base at V and 5 bases at J, leaving 3 bases unmatched.

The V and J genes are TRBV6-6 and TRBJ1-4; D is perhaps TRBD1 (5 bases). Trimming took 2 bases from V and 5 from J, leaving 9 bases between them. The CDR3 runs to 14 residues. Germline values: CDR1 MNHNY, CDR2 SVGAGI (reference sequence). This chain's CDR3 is CASSYAGLNEKLFF. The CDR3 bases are TGTGCCAGCAGTTACGCGGGACTGAATGAAAAACTGTTTTTT.

The CDR3 spells CASSQREPGQETQYF. As DNA, the CDR3 is TGTGCCAGCAGCCAACGTGAACCGGGTCAAGAGACCCAGTACTTC. The J gene is TRBJ2-5, the V gene TRBV16, with D unclear. Per germline, CDR1 KGHSY and CDR2 FQNENV. V shed 2 bases and J shed 2 bases, with 12 bases lying between them. The CDR3 is made up of 15 amino acids.

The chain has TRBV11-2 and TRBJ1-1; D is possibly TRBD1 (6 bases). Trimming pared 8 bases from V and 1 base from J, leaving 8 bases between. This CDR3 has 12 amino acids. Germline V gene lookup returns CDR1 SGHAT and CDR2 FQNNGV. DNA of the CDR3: TGTGCCAGCGAGACAGGGAACACTGAAGCTTTCTTT. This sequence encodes CASETGNTEAFF.

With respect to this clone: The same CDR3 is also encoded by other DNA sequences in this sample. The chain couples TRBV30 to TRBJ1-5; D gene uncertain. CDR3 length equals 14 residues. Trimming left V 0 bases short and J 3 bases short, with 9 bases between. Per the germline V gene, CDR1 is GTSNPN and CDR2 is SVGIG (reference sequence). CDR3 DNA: TGTGCCTGGAGTGTCGGGGTCCCCAATCAGCCCCAGCATTTT. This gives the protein CAWSVGVPNQPQHF. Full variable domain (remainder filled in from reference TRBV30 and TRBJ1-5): SQTIHQWPATLVQPVGSPLSLECTVEGTSNPNLYWYRQAAGRGLQLLFYSVGIGQISSEVPQNLSASRPQDRQFILSSKKLLLSDSGFYLCAWSVGVPNQPQHFGDGTRLSIL.

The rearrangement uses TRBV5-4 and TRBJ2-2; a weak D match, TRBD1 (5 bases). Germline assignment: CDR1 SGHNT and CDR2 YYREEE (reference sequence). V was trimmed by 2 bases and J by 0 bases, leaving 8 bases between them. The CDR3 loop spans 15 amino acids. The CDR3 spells CASSFDRTNTGELFF. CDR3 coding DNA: TGTGCCAGCAGCTTTGACAGAACGAACACCGGGGAGCTGTTTTTT. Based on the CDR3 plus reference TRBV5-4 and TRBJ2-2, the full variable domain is ETGVTQSPTHLIKTRGQQVTLRCSSQSGHNTVSWYQQALGQGPQFIFQYYREEENGRGNFPPRFSGLQFPNYSSELNVNALELDDSALYLCASSFDRTNTGELFFGEGSRLTVL.

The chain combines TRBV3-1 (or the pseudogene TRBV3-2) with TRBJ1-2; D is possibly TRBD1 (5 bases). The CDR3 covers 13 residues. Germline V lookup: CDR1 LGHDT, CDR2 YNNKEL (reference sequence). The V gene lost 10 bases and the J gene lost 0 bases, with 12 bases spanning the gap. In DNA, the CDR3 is TGTGCCACCGCGTCAGGGCCTAACTATGGCTACACCTTC. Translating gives CATASGPNYGYTF.

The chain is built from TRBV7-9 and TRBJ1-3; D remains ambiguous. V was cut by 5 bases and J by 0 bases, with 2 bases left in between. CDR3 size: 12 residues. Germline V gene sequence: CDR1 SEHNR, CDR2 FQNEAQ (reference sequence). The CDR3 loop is CASSLSGNTIYF. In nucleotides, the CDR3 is TGTGCCAGCAGCCTCTCTGGAAACACCATATATTTT.